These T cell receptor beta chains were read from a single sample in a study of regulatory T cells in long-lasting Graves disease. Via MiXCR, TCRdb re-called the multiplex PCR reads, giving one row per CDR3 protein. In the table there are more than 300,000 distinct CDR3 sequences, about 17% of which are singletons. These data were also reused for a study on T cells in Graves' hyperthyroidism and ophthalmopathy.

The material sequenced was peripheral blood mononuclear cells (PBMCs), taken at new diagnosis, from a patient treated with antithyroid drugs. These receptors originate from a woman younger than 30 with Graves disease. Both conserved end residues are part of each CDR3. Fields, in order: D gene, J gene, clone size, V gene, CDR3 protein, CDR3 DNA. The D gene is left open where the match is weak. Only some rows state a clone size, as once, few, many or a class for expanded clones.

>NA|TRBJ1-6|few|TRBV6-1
CASRSPRPQKRSPLHF
TGTGCCAGCAGAAGCCCCAGGCCACAAAAGAGATCACCCCTCCACTTT
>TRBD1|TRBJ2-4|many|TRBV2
CASSDVEDRGLDKNIQYF
TGTGCCAGCAGTGATGTGGAGGACAGGGGCTTAGACAAAAACATTCAGTACTTC
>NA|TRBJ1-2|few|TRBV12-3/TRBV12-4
CASSFRVSGYTF
TGTGCCAGCAGTTTTCGAGTCTCCGGCTACACCTTC
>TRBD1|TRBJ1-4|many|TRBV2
CASRGTGWNEKLFF
TGTGCCAGCAGGGGGACAGGGTGGAATGAAAAACTGTTTTTT
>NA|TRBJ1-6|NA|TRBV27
CASSLSGEGSPLHF
TGTGCCAGCAGTTTATCCGGGGAGGGTTCACCCCTCCACTTT
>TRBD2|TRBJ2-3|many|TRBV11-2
CASSLSSGIRTDTQYF
TGTGCCAGCAGCTTATCTAGCGGGATACGCACAGATACGCAGTATTTT
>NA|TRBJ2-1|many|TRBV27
CASSLLGGYNEQFF
TGTGCCAGCAGTTTATTAGGTGGTTACAATGAGCAGTTCTTC
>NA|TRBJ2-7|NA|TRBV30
CAWSQGNYYEQYF
TGTGCCTGGAGTCAAGGGAACTACTACGAGCAGTACTTC
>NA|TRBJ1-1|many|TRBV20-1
CSARVFLNTEAFF
TGCAGTGCTAGAGTATTCTTGAACACTGAAGCTTTCTTT
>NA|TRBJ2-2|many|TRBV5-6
CASRSQGPNTGELFF
TGTGCCAGCAGGTCCCAGGGCCCGAACACCGGGGAGCTGTTTTTT
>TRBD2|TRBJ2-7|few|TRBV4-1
CASSHLTSGRYEQYF
TGCGCCAGCAGCCACCTCACTAGCGGAAGATACGAGCAGTACTTC
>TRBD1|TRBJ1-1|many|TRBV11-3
CASSSQKDRDENTEAFF
TGTGCCAGCAGCTCCCAAAAGGACAGGGATGAAAACACTGAAGCTTTCTTT
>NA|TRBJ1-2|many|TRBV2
CASSSNEYGYTF
TGTGCCAGCAGTTCAAACGAATATGGCTACACCTTC
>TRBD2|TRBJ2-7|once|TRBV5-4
CASSPPPLAGGPKNAQYF
TGTGCCAGCAGCCCGCCACCACTAGCGGGGGGGCCCAAAAACGCGCAGTACTTC
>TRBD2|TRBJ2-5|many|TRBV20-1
CSAVLAGQETQYF
TGCAGTGCTGTACTAGCGGGGCAAGAGACCCAGTACTTC
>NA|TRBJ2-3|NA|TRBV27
CASSWGSDGTDTQYF
TGTGCCTCCTCCTGGGGTAGCGACGGCACAGATACGCAGTATTTT
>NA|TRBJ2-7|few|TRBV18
CASSPYFERHDEQYF
TGTGCCAGCTCACCTTACTTCGAAAGACATGACGAGCAGTACTTC
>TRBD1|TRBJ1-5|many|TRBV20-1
CSARDSGRGDQPQHF
TGCAGTGCTAGAGATTCCGGCAGGGGGGATCAGCCCCAGCATTTT
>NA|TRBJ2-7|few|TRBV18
CASSPRGKPYEQYF
TGTGCCAGCTCACCAAGAGGGAAGCCCTACGAGCAGTACTTC
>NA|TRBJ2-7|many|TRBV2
CASMSWLAYEQYF
TGTGCCAGCATGTCCTGGCTGGCCTACGAGCAGTACTTC
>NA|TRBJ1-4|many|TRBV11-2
CASSPSWADSNEKLFF
TGTGCCAGCAGCCCGAGTTGGGCGGACAGTAATGAAAAACTGTTTTTT
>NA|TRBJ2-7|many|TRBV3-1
CASSQAPPYEQYF
TGTGCCAGCAGCCAAGCCCCTCCCTACGAGCAGTACTTC
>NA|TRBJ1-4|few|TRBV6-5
CASSSGSGSDLEKLFF
TGTGCCAGCAGTTCTGGCTCCGGGAGTGACCTTGAAAAACTGTTTTTT
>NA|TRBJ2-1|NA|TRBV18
CASSPPGLPYYNEQFF
TGTGCCAGCTCACCCCCTGGACTACCCTACTACAATGAGCAGTTCTTC
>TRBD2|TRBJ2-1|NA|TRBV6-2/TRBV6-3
CACLTPGGEQFF
TGTGCCTGCTTGACTCCGGGGGGTGAGCAGTTCTTC
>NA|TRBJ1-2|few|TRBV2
CASRLDGVVGYTF
TGTGCCAGCAGGCTGGACGGGGTCGTTGGCTACACCTTC
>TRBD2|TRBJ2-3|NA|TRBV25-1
CASSLRRAGGTDTQYF
TGTGCCAGCAGTCTAAGGCGAGCGGGGGGGACAGATACGCAGTATTTT
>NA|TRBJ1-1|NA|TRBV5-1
CASSRVTGNTEAFF
TGCGCCAGCAGCCGAGTGACAGGGAACACTGAAGCTTTCTTT
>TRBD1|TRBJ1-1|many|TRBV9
CASSPRTGAMNTEAFF
TGTGCCAGCAGCCCCCGGACAGGGGCGATGAACACTGAAGCTTTCTTT
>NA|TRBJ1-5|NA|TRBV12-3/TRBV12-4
CASTLTVRGNQPQHF
TGTGCCAGCACCCTTACTGTGAGGGGAAATCAGCCCCAGCATTTT
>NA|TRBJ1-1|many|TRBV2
CASSERVTEAFF
TGTGCCAGCAGTGAGAGGGTAACTGAAGCTTTCTTT
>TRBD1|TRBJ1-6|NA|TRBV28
CASSAGTGRSPLHF
TGTGCCAGCAGTGCCGGGACAGGGAGGTCACCCCTCCACTTT